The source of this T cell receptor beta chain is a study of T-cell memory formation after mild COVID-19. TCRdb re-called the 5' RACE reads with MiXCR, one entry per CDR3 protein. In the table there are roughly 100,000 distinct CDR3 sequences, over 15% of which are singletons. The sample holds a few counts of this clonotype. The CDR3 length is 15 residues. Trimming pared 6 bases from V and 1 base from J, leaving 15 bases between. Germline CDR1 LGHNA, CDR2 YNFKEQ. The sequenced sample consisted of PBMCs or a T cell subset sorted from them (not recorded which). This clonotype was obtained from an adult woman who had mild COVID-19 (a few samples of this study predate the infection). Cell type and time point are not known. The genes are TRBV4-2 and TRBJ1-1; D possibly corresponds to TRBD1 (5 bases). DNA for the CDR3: TGTGCCAGCAGTTGGAAAGGGGAGCCGAACACTGAAGCTTTCTTT. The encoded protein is CASSWKGEPNTEAFF.